The 5 T cell receptor beta chains below all came from one sample that was sequenced in a study of breast tumors, draining lymph nodes, adjacent tissues (dated by TCRdb to the mid-2010s). Lymph node samples came from the axillary draining lymph nodes of breast cancer patients. The protocol used for the library was multiplex PCR. TCRdb records Illumina HiSeq 2000 as the sequencer. Using fastp at Q25 and MiXCR, TCRdb reprocessed the public reads and kept productive beta chains. Here each entry gathers all rows of one CDR3 protein and keeps the most common genes and DNA. This sample gives 170,000 or so distinct CDR3 sequences in total; about 33% of them show up just once. 3.5% to 4.5% of the sample is held by the ten biggest clonotypes. The sample was axillary lymph node tissue. Receptor source: a female donor with breast cancer. Some clones in this sample may be carry-over from other donors' samples.

Details on this clonotype: A much bigger clone sits one base away, suggesting this may be a read error. V usage is TRBV12-3 or TRBV12-4 and J usage is TRBJ2-7, with D perhaps TRBD1 or TRBD2 (5 bases each). V was pared by 8 bases and J by 5 bases, with 19 bases between. The CDR3 consists of 14 residues. The CDR3 spells CASGSTGFVHEQYF. The CDR3 bases are TGTGCCAGCGGGAGCACAGGTTTTGTCCACGAGCAGTACTTC.

Comment on this clonotype: A single base separates this from a much larger clone, so it may be a read error. This chain uses TRBV11-2 with TRBJ2-7; the match to TRBD2 covers 7 bases. CDR3 length: 12 residues. Germline V gene data show CDR1 as SGHAT and CDR2 as FQNNGV. V shed 5 bases and J 13 bases; nucleotides not matched to a gene: 11. The DNA of the CDR3 is TGTGCCAGCAGCGAAACAAGGGGAGCGGGATACTTC. Translation gives CASSETRGAGYF.

In this sample, this clonotype turned up many times. A much larger clone differs by one base, so this may be a read error. The chain links TRBV20-1 to TRBJ1-2; D is ambiguous. Germline V gene sequence: CDR1 DFQATT, CDR2 SNEGSKA (reference sequence). This CDR3 region has 12 residues. The CDR3 here is CSAEMGNYGSTF. The CDR3 DNA follows: TGCAGTGCCGAGATGGGTAACTATGGCTCCACCTTC.

This clonotype has at least ten counts. This sequence joins TRBV6-5 and TRBJ2-5, with 9 bases lining up with TRBD2. Unmatched junction bases numbered 6, after V lost 6 bases and J lost 1 base. Germline lookup yields CDR1 MNHEY and CDR2 SVGAGI. The length of the CDR3 is 15 residues. The CDR3 DNA is TGTGCCAGCAGCACTAGGACTAGCGCCCAAGAGACCCAGTACTTC. Its translation is CASSTRTSAQETQYF.

Of note for this clonotype: At one of its ends the junction is not consistent with the germline gene, which may arise from a read error. Here the CDR3 DNA reads TGTGCCAGCGGCTTAGCGGGGGCCCGAGAGACCCAGTACTTC. Translation: CASGLAGARETQYF. The chain is built from TRBV7-8 and TRBJ2-5, with 9 bases that match TRBD2. The CDR3 has 14 amino acids. Germline V CDR1 and CDR2: SGHVS, FQNEAQ.